These 14 T cell receptor beta chains originate from one sample sequenced in a study of blood T cell repertoires in COVID-19. Clones were read by immunoSEQ multiplex PCR, and TCRdb kept only the in-frame ones, dropping some. The sample lists 310,000 or so clones, 70% to 90% occurring once. Sequenced sample: PBMCs or T cells enriched from blood (not recorded which). These TCRs come from a woman aged 30 to 39 who had recovered from COVID-19.

V usage is TRBV7-8 and J usage is TRBJ2-2, with 9 nucleotides matching TRBD2. V gave up 2 bases and J gave up 4 bases; unmatched junction bases: 8. Looked up from germline, CDR1 is SGHVS and CDR2 is FQNEAQ. This CDR3 is built from 17 residues. The CDR3 DNA reads as TGTGCCAGCAGCTTACCCCGCGGGGGGGCCATCACCGGGGAGCTGTTTTTT. It codes for CASSLPRGGAITGELFF.

A remark on this clone: Lacking the conserved final phenylalanine or tryptophan, this CDR3 likely reflects a read error. The DNA is omitted, as the CDR3 cannot be located on it reliably, and the CDR3 follows TCRdb's listing. The chain joins TRBV6-5 to TRBJ1-2; no check of the table's D call, TRBD1, against the DNA was made. Germline CDR1 reads MNHEY; CDR2 reads SVGAGI. 12 amino acids form the CDR3, both terminal residues included. The CDR3: CASSLRVWDREM.

This clone was seen a handful of times. The chain is built from TRBV19 and TRBJ2-5; D gene uncertain. The V and J ends lost 8 bases and 0 bases respectively, with 10 bases between them. Germline CDR1 LNHDA, CDR2 SQIVND (reference sequence). The CDR3 has 13 amino acids. The CDR3 region has the DNA TGTGCCAGTGGGATAGGAGACCAAGAGACCCAGTACTTC. Residues: CASGIGDQETQYF.

The chain couples TRBV7-2 to TRBJ2-3; 10 bases are shared with TRBD2. V trimming: 5 bases; J trimming: 1 base; junction bases outside the gene matches: 9. Germline lookup yields CDR1 SGHTA and CDR2 FQGNSA. The CDR3 is 17 amino acids. CDR3 sequence reads: CASSPKRGGRGTDTQYF. Here the CDR3 DNA reads TGTGCCAGCAGCCCAAAGCGGGGGGGCCGGGGCACAGATACGCAGTATTTT.

The gene calls are TRBV27 and TRBJ1-2; 7 bases fit TRBD1. V lost 6 bases, J lost 2 bases, and 0 bases stayed unmatched. Germline CDR1 reads MNHEY; CDR2 reads SMNVEV (reference sequence). CDR3 length: 12 residues. The CDR3 here is CASRGQNYGYTF. The CDR3 DNA follows: TGTGCCAGCAGGGGACAGAACTATGGCTACACCTTC.

V is TRBV19 and J is TRBJ1-2, with D hard to call. Trimming shortened V by 3 bases and J by 4 bases, and 9 bases separated the two germline ends. The length of the CDR3 is 13 residues. Germline values: CDR1 LNHDA, CDR2 SQIVND (reference sequence). CDR3 region: CASSMSSLYGYTF. The CDR3, as DNA: TGTGCCAGTAGTATGTCCAGTCTCTATGGCTACACCTTC.

This clone is a singleton in its sample. V gene TRBV3-1 (or the pseudogene TRBV3-2) combines with J gene TRBJ1-6, with a tentative D call TRBD1 (6 bases). Trimming left V 1 base short and J 7 bases short, with 11 bases between. This CDR3 is built from 15 residues. The germline CDR1 and CDR2 sequences are LGHDT and YNNKEL (reference sequence). The CDR3 DNA sequence: TGTGCCAGCAGCCAAGGGGACATCCGCAATTCACCCCTCCACTTT. Its translation is CASSQGDIRNSPLHF.

The V call is TRBV9, the J call TRBJ2-3, with D perhaps matching TRBD2 (6 bases). Germline V gives CDR1 SGDLS, CDR2 YYNGEE. The CDR3 extends over 18 amino acids. Trimming shortened V by 0 bases and J by 0 bases, and 17 bases separated the two germline ends. The CDR3 region is CASSVATGVGSSTDTQYF. DNA of the CDR3: TGTGCCAGCAGCGTAGCTACGGGGGTGGGATCAAGCACAGATACGCAGTATTTT.

The chain carries TRBV7-2 and TRBJ2-7; 10 bases line up with TRBD1. This CDR3 has 14 amino acids. Germline CDR1 is SGHTA and CDR2 is FQGNSA. V gave up 6 bases and J gave up 4 bases; unmatched junction bases: 6. The CDR3 coding sequence is TGTGCCAGCAGGCCGGACAGGGGGACGTACGAGCAGTACTTC. Translating it yields CASRPDRGTYEQYF.

The chain employs TRBV3-1 (or the pseudogene TRBV3-2) and TRBJ2-1; D may be TRBD1 (5 bases). The V end was cut by 4 bases, the J end by 11 bases, with 9 bases between. Germline lookup yields CDR1 LGHDT and CDR2 YNNKEL (reference sequence). The CDR3 is 11 amino acids. The CDR3: CASSPGMKQFF. CDR3 in DNA: TGTGCCAGCAGCCCAGGGATGAAGCAGTTCTTC.

The CDR3 loop is CATSRGQKNTDTQYF. CDR3 bases: TGTGCCACCAGCAGAGGACAGAAAAACACAGATACGCAGTATTTT. The chain combines TRBV15 with TRBJ2-3; perhaps TRBD1 as D (5 bases). V lost 1 base and J 2 bases, leaving 10 bases between the germline ends. The CDR3 contains 15 residues. Germline V gene data show CDR1 as LNHNV and CDR2 as YYDKDF (reference sequence).

This clone has only a few counts. The V call is TRBV9, the J call TRBJ1-2, with a tentative D call TRBD1 (6 bases). Trimming stripped 6 bases from V and 0 bases from J, with 15 bases between. Germline lookup yields CDR1 SGDLS and CDR2 YYNGEE. This CDR3 is built from 15 residues. As DNA, the CDR3 is TGTGCCAGCAACGCCGGGACAACTTCTAACTATGGCTACACCTTC. This codes for CASNAGTTSNYGYTF.

This clone appeared a single time. J is TRBJ1-5 and V is TRBV18, with 11 bases identical to TRBD1. The CDR3 consists of 15 residues. After removal of 5 bases from V and 5 bases from J, the junction contained 5 bases not matched to a gene. Germline CDR1 is KGHSH and CDR2 is LQKENI. CDR3 protein: CASSIAGQGDQPQHF. DNA for the CDR3: TGTGCCAGCTCAATCGCGGGACAGGGGGATCAGCCCCAGCATTTT.

V is TRBV5-6 and J is TRBJ2-7; possibly TRBD1 for D (5 bases). Germline CDR1 and CDR2: SGHDT and YYEEEE. The V and J ends lost 0 bases and 7 bases respectively, with 14 bases between them. CDR3 size: 14 residues. The CDR3 DNA is TGTGCCAGCAGCTTGGGACAGTCGTTTCGTGAGCAGTACTTC. Translation gives CASSLGQSFREQYF.